These 23 T cell receptor beta chains were all obtained from the same sample, sequenced in a study of CD8+CD57+ T cells in acquired aplastic anemia (dated by TCRdb to between 2017 and 2018). Data came from an Illumina HiSeq 2000. Genomic DNA was used as template for profiling of TCR beta VDJ combinations and CDR3 sequences. TCRdb took the public reads, trimmed them with fastp at Q25, ran MiXCR for clone calling and kept in-frame beta chains. Duplicate CDR3 protein sequences are folded into a single record with the most common DNA and genes. Across this sample there are hundreds of thousands of distinct CDR3 sequences, with 55% to 75% seen only once. The biggest ten clones account for 4% of the sample. Material: sorted CD4+, CD8+, or CD8+CD57+ T cells (not recorded which) from PBMCs. The receptor set was obtained from a human donor in good health, serving as a control.

This clonotype was counted at least ten times. V gene TRBV9 combines with J gene TRBJ2-7; D could derive from TRBD1 or TRBD2 (5 bases each). V lost 0 bases and J lost 4, with 17 bases in between. CDR1 and CDR2 (germline): SGDLS, YYNGEE. The length of the CDR3 is 16 residues. The CDR3 bases are TGTGCCAGCAGCGTAGGAGTCGGGGCGGGTAGTTACGAGCAGTACTTC. Translating gives CASSVGVGAGSYEQYF.

The chain uses TRBV7-2 and TRBJ2-7, with unresolved D. Germline CDR1 is SGHTA and CDR2 is FQGNSA. This CDR3 has 12 residues. The CDR3 DNA reads TGTGCCAGCAGCTTACACAGTGGCAACACGGAAGTT. Amino acid sequence: CASSLHSGNTEV.

This clonotype has a count of ten or more. J is TRBJ2-3 and V is TRBV6-5, with D perhaps matching TRBD1 (6 bases). The CDR3 consists of 15 residues. Trimming pared 2 bases from V and 1 base from J, leaving 10 bases between. Germline CDR1 and CDR2: MNHEY and SVGAGI. The CDR3 sequence: CASSYRTDGTDTQYF. In DNA form, the CDR3 reads TGTGCCAGCAGTTACCGGACAGACGGCACAGATACGCAGTATTTT.

This clonotype was counted once. The chain has TRBV11-2 and TRBJ2-5; D perhaps matches TRBD1 (6 bases). The CDR3 is 16 residues long. Trimming shortened V by 1 base and J by 0 bases, and 12 bases separated the two germline ends. The V gene's germline CDR1 is SGHAT and CDR2 FQNNGV. The CDR3 DNA is TGTGCCAGCAGCTTAGCAGTCCCAGGGGACCAAGAGACCCAGTACTTC. Amino acids: CASSLAVPGDQETQYF.

V gene TRBV9 combines with J gene TRBJ2-3; a possible D gene is TRBD2 (5 bases). Germline-derived CDR1 and CDR2 are SGDLS and YYNGEE. The V and J ends lost 4 bases and 15 bases respectively, with 24 bases between them. The CDR3 length is 14 residues. In DNA, the CDR3 is TGTGCCAGCAGCCCCGGAAGCGGCACAAATAATGGCTATTTT. Translating it yields CASSPGSGTNNGYF.

To note about this clonotype: Lacking the conserved final phenylalanine or tryptophan, this CDR3 likely reflects a read error. The limits of the CDR3 on the DNA are not certain, so only TCRdb's listed CDR3 is given. This chain joins TRBV7-2 and TRBJ1-6. The CDR3 comprises 13 residues, both ends counted. Germline CDR1 SGHTA, CDR2 FQGNSA. CDR3 amino acids: CASSPKGGDQPQH.

A word on this clonotype: An end of the junction differs from the germline gene, which may be a read error. V and J are TRBV7-2 and TRBJ2-7; D tentatively reads TRBD1 or TRBD2 (5 bases each). This CDR3 has 14 amino acids. Germline assignment: CDR1 SGHTA and CDR2 FQGNSA. This chain's CDR3 is CASSRDGIGTDTQF. The CDR3 DNA reads TGTGCCAGCAGCAGGGACGGTATAGGCACAGATACGCAGTTC.

Of note for this clonotype: The CDR3 ends on some other residue instead of the conserved phenylalanine or tryptophan, so this is likely a read error. The DNA is omitted, as the CDR3 cannot be located on it reliably, and the CDR3 follows TCRdb's listing. The chain links TRBV15 to TRBJ1-1; whether TRBD1, the table's D call, matches the DNA was not checked. CDR1 and CDR2 (germline): LNHNV, YYDKDF (reference sequence). The length of the CDR3 is 18 amino acids, counting both ends. The CDR3 loop reads CATSRTLGGIMNTEAFFG.

As regards this clonotype: This likely comes from a read error, as the CDR3 has no conserved phenylalanine or tryptophan at its end. The DNA is left out, because the CDR3 cannot be placed on it with certainty; the CDR3 is given as TCRdb lists it. The V call is TRBV6-6, the J call TRBJ1-6; the D call of TRBD1 is as the table states it, not checked on the DNA. The CDR3 comprises 11 residues, both ends counted. CDR1 is MNHNY, CDR2 SVGAGI, per germline (reference sequence). CDR3 sequence reads: CASSTGQNLLY.

This rearrangement joins TRBV7-2 to TRBJ2-1; tentatively, D is TRBD1 (5 bases). Germline-derived CDR1 and CDR2 are SGHTA and FQGNSA. The CDR3 length is 15 residues. V was pared by 4 bases and J by 15 bases, with 25 bases between. The CDR3 DNA sequence: TGTGCCAGCAGCTCTGACAGTTCTGGGGCCAACGTCCTGTTCTTC. Its translation is CASSSDSSGANVLFF.

Turning to this clonotype: The junction differs from germline at one of its ends, possibly a read error. The chain recombines TRBV6-5 with TRBJ1-6; D is uncertain. The CDR3 spans 12 residues. Germline V gene data show CDR1 as MNHEY and CDR2 as SVGAGI. The CDR3 protein is CATSHINSPLHF. CDR3 bases: TGTGCCACCAGTCATATCAATTCACCCCTCCACTTT.

The chain has TRBV7-9 and TRBJ2-3, with D perhaps TRBD1 (6 bases). The CDR3 spans 14 residues. V lost 4 bases to trimming and J lost 6 bases, with 14 bases between them. CDR1 is SEHNR, CDR2 FQNEAQ, per germline (reference sequence). CDR3 loop: CASSWRQVDDTQYF. For the CDR3, the DNA is TGTGCCAGCAGCTGGAGACAGGTAGACGATACGCAGTATTTT. The full variable domain, rest sourced from reference TRBV7-9 and TRBJ2-3, is DTGVSQNPRHKITKRGQNVTFRCDPISEHNRLYWYRQTLGQGPEFLTYFQNEAQLEKSRLLSDRFSAERPKGSFSTLEIQRTEQGDSAMYLCASSWRQVDDTQYFGPGTRLTVL.

In its sample, this clonotype was seen once. V usage is TRBV7-2 and J usage is TRBJ2-2; D is undetermined. Germline V lookup: CDR1 SGHTA, CDR2 FQGNSA. The CDR3 spans 18 residues. The V and J ends lost 1 base and 4 bases respectively, with 19 bases between them. CDR3 sequence: CASSLDRATQIRTGELFF. Here the CDR3 DNA reads TGTGCCAGCAGCTTAGACCGGGCGACACAGATACGCACCGGGGAGCTGTTTTTT.

The chain uses TRBV20-1 and TRBJ2-1; D uncertain. This CDR3 has 11 amino acids. The V and J ends lost 1 base and 8 bases respectively, with 6 bases between them. Germline CDR1 and CDR2: DFQATT and SNEGSKA (reference sequence). CDR3 loop: CSARGVDEQFF. The DNA for the CDR3 is TGCAGTGCTAGAGGGGTGGATGAGCAGTTCTTC.

This clonotype appeared once. Because the CDR3's place on the DNA is in doubt, the DNA is left out and the CDR3 is given as listed by TCRdb. The chain uses TRBV19 and TRBJ2-7. The CDR3 region is 13 residues in length, termini included. Germline V gene data show CDR1 as LNHDA and CDR2 as SQIVND (reference sequence). This CDR3 reads CASKVTRSSSSSV.

Turning to this clonotype: Compared with germline, one end of the junction differs, possibly owing to a read error. The chain is built from TRBV5-1 and TRBJ1-5; maybe TRBD1 (6 bases). The CDR3 is made up of 14 amino acids. Germline loops: CDR1 SGHRS, CDR2 YFSETQ. This CDR3 reads CASSEQGGEDPQHF. Here the CDR3 DNA reads TGTGCCAGCAGTGAACAGGGCGGAGAGGATCCCCAGCATTTT.

This sequence joins TRBV7-2 and TRBJ2-7; tentative D call: TRBD2 (5 bases). V lost 5 bases and J lost 9, with 26 bases in between. The CDR3 totals 16 residues. From germline, CDR1 is SGHTA and CDR2 FQGNSA. The CDR3 nucleotides read TGTGCCAGCAGCCTACTCAGTAGCGCCCACTCTTTCGTGCAGTACTTC. It codes for CASSLLSSAHSFVQYF.

This sequence joins TRBV12-3 or TRBV12-4 and TRBJ2-7, with D maybe TRBD1 (6 bases). Trimming stripped 6 bases from V and 1 base from J, with 13 bases between. CDR3 length: 14 amino acids. The CDR3 DNA reads as TGTGCCAGCAGCCAGCGACAGGAATCCTACGAGCAGTACTTC. Protein sequence: CASSQRQESYEQYF.

The V and J genes are TRBV6-4 and TRBJ2-3; a possible D gene is TRBD1 (7 bases). Germline values: CDR1 MRHNA, CDR2 SNTAGT. The CDR3 length is 15 residues. Trimming cost V 0 bases and J 4 bases, with 11 bases left between them. The CDR3 region is CASSDSEGAPDTQYF. CDR3 DNA: TGTGCCAGCAGTGACTCGGAGGGGGCCCCAGATACGCAGTATTTT.

The chain combines TRBV10-3 with TRBJ2-3, with D hard to call. V dropped 6 bases and J dropped 6 bases, with 10 bases sitting between them. The CDR3 covers 12 residues. Looked up from germline, CDR1 is ENHRY and CDR2 is SYGVKD. The CDR3 loop is CAISDRLDTQYF. CDR3 in DNA: TGTGCCATCAGCGATAGGTTGGATACGCAGTATTTT.

This clonotype has a single count. The rearrangement links TRBV2 to TRBJ2-3; D possibly uses TRBD1 or TRBD2 (6 bases each). The CDR3 consists of 18 residues. V gave up 1 base and J gave up 14 bases, with 31 bases separating them. Germline CDR1 reads SNHLY; CDR2 reads FYNNEI. Written as DNA, the CDR3 is TGTGCCAGCAGTGAAGAAACCCGAGGGGGAGGCACCCTCCACACGGGGTATTTT. Its protein product is CASSEETRGGGTLHTGYF.

This clonotype showed up many times. V usage is TRBV9 and J usage is TRBJ2-2; D unresolved. The CDR3 sequence is 13 residues long. Trimming took off 1 base at V and 4 bases at J, with 5 bases between the two ends. CDR1 is SGDLS and CDR2 is YYNGEE in the germline V gene. The CDR3 is CASSVRSTGELFF. In DNA form, the CDR3 reads TGTGCCAGCAGCGTACGCTCCACCGGGGAGCTGTTTTTT. The full variable domain, completed using reference TRBV9 and TRBJ2-2, is DSGVTQTPKHLITATGQRVTLRCSPRSGDLSVYWYQQSLDQGLQFLIQYYNGEERAKGNILERFSAQQFPDLHSELNLSSLELGDSALYFCASSVRSTGELFFGEGSRLTVL.

Points on this clonotype: One end of the junction fails to match germline, which may point to a read error. This chain connects TRBV29-1 to TRBJ1-4; D is uncertain. Germline CDR1 reads SQVTM; CDR2 reads ANQGSEA. The CDR3 runs 14 residues. The CDR3 sequence: CSVEDREAHEKLFF. The CDR3 region has the DNA TGCAGCGTCGAAGATCGAGAGGCCCATGAAAAACTGTTTTTT.